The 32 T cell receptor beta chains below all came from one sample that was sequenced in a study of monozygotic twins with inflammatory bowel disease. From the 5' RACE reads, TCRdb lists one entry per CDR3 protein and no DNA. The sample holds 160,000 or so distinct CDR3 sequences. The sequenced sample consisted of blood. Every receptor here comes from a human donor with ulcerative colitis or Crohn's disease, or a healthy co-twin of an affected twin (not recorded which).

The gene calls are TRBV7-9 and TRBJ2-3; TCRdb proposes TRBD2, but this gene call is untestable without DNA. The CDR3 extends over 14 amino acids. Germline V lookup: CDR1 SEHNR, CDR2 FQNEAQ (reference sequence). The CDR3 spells CASSPASAADTQYF.

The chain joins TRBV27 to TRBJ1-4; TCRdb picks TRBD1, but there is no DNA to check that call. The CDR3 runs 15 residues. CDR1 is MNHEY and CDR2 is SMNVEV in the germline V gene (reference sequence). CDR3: CASSLSGPLIGKLFF.

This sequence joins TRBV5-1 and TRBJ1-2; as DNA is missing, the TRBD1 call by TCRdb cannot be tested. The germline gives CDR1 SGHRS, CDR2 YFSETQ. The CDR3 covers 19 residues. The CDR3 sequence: CASSRRGPLLQTGAYSYTF.

Here the CDR3 reads CSASRGGGADIQYF. The V call is TRBV20-1, the J call TRBJ2-4; TCRdb names TRBD2, which stays unverified in the absence of DNA. This CDR3 contains 14 residues. Looked up from germline, CDR1 is DFQATT and CDR2 is SNEGSKA (reference sequence).

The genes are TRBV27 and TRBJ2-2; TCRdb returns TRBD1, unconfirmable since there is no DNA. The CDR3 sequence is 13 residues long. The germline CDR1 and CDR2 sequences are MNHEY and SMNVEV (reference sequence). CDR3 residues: CASSNRGNGELFF.

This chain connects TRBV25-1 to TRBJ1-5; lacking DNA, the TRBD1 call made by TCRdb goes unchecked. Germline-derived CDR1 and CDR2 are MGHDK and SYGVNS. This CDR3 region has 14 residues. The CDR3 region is CASRPPGSGQPQHF.

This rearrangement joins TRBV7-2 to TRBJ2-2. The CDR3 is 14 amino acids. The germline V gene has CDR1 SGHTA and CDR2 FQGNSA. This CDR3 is CASSFGWGTGELFF.

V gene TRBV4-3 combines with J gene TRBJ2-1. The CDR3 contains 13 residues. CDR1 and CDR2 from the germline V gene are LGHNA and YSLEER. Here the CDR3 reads CASSQDLWPEQFF.

The CDR3 region is CATRDSSYGYTF. This chain connects TRBV6-5 to TRBJ1-2; the TCRdb call, TRBD1, lacks DNA for checking. The CDR3 length is 12 residues. In germline, CDR1 is MNHEY, CDR2 SVGAGI.

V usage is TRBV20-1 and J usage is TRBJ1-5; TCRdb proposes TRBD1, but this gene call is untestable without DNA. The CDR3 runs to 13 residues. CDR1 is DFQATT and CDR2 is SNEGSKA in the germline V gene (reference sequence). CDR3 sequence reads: CSAPVGAPRLQHF.

The CDR3 sequence: CASSISPLYNEQFF. The gene calls are TRBV9 and TRBJ2-1. This CDR3 contains 14 residues. The germline gives CDR1 SGDLS, CDR2 YYNGEE.

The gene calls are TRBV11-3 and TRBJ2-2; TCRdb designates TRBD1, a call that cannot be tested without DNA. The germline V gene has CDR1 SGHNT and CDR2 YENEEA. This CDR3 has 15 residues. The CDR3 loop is CASSLRQENTGELFF.

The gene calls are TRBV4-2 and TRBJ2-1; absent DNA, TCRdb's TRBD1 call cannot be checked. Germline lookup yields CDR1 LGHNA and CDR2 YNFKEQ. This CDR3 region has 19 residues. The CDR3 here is CASSQAVSGQRVSYNEQFF.

The CDR3 region is CASSLPNARDTQYF. The chain is built from TRBV28 and TRBJ2-3; TCRdb indicates TRBD1, and absent DNA this call remains unverified. The CDR3 extends over 14 amino acids. Germline V gene data show CDR1 as MDHEN and CDR2 as SYDVKM.

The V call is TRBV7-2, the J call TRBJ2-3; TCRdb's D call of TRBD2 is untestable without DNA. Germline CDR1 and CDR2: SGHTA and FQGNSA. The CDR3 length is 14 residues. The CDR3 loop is CASNQLAGTDTQYF.

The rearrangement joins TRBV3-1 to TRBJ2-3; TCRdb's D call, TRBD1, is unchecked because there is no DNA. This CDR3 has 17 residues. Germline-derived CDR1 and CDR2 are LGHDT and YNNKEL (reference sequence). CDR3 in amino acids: CASSQERAVSRGDTQYF.

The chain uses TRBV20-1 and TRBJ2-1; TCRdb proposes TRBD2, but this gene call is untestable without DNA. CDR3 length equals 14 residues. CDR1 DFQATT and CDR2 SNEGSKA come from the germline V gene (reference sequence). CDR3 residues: CSAPDLRSYNEQFF.

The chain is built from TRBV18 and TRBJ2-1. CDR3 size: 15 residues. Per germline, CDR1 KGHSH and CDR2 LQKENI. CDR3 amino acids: CASSPPQRLINEQFF.

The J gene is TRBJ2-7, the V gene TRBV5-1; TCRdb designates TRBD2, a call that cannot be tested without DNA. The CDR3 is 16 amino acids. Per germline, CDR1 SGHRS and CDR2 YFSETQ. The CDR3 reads CASSYGPLAENYEQYF. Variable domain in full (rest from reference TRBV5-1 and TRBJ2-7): KAGVTQTPRYLIKTRGQQVTLSCSPISGHRSVSWYQQTPGQGLQFLFEYFSETQRNKGNFPGRFSGRQFSNSRSEMNVSTLELGDSALYLCASSYGPLAENYEQYFGPGTRLTVT.

The CDR3 is CASSQDERGNYEQYF. The gene calls are TRBV4-2 and TRBJ2-7; TCRdb designates TRBD2, a call that cannot be tested without DNA. This CDR3 has 15 residues. Germline CDR1 LGHNA, CDR2 YNFKEQ.

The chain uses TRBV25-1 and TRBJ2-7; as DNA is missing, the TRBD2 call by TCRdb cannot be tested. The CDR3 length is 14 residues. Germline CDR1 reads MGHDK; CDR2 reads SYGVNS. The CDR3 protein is CASSEFSGAYEQYF.

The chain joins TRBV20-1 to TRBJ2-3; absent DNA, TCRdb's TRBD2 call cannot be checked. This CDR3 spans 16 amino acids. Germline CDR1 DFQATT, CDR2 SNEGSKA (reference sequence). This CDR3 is CSARDRRGGARDTQYF.

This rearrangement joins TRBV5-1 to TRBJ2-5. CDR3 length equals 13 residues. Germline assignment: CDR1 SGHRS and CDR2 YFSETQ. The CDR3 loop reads CASSFGVGETQYF. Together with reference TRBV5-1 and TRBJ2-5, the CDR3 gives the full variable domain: KAGVTQTPRYLIKTRGQQVTLSCSPISGHRSVSWYQQTPGQGLQFLFEYFSETQRNKGNFPGRFSGRQFSNSRSEMNVSTLELGDSALYLCASSFGVGETQYFGPGTRLLVL.

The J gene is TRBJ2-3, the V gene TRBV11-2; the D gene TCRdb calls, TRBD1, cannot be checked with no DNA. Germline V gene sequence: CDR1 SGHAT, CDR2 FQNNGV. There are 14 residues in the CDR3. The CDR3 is CASSLGAGGDTQHF. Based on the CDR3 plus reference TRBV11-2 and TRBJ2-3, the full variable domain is EAGVAQSPRYKIIEKRQSVAFWCNPISGHATLYWYQQILGQGPKLLIQFQNNGVVDDSQLPKDRFSAERLKGVDSTLKIQPAKLEDSAVYLCASSLGAGGDTQHFGPGTRLTVL.

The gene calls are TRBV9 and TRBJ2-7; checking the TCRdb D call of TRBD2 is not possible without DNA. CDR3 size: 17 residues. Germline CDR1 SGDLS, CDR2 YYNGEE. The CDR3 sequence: CASSIVWPGLAGAEQYF.

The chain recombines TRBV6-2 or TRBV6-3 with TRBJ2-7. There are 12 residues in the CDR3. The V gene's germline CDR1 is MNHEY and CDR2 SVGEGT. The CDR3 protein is CASSQRRGEQYF.

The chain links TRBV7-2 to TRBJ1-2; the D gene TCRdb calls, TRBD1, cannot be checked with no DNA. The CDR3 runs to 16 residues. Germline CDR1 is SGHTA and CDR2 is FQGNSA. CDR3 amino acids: CASSLETDRGNYGYTF. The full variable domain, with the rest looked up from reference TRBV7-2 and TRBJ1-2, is GAGVSQSPSNKVTEKGKDVELRCDPISGHTALYWYRQSLGQGLEFLIYFQGNSAPDKSGLPSDRFSAERTGGSVSTLTIQRTQQEDSAVYLCASSLETDRGNYGYTFGSGTRLTVV.

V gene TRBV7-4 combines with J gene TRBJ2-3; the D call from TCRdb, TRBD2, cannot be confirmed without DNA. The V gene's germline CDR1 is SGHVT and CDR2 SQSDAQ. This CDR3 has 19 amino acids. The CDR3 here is CASSRNGLQRGTRTDTQYF. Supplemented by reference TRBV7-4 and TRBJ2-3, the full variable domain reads GAGVSQSPRYKVAKRGRDVALRCDSISGHVTLYWYRQTLGQGSEVLTYSQSDAQRDKSGRPSGRFSAERPERSVSTLKIQRTEQGDSAVYLCASSRNGLQRGTRTDTQYFGPGTRLTVL.

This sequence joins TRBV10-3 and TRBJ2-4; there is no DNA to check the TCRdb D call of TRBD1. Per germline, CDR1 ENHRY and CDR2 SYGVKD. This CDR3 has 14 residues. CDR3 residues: CATSEGGVKNIQYF.

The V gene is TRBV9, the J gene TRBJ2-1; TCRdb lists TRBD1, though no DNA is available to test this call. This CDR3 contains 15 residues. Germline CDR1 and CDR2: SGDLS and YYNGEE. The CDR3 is CASSTGVPGYNEQFF.

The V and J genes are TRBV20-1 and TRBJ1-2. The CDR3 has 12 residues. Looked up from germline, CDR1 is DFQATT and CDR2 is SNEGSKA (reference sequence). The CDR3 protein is CSAPTANYGYTF.

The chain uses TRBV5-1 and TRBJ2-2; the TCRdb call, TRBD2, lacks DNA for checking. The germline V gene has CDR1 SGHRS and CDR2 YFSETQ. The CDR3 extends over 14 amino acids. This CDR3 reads CASSFRLASGELFF.